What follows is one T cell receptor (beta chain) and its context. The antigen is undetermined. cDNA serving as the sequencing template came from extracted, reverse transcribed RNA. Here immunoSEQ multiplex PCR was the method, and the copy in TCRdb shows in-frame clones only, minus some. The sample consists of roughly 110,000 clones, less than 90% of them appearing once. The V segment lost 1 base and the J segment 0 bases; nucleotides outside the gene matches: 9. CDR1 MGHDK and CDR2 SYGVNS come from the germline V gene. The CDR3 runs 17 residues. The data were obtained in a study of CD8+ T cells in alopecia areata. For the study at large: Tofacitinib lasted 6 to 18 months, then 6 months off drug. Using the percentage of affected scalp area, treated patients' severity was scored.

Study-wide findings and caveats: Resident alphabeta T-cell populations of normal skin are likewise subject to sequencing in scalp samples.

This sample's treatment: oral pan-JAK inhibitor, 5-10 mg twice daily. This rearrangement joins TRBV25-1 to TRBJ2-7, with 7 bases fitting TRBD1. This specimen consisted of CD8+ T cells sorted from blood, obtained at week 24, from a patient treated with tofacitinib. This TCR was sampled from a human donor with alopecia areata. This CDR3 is CASSESPSDRDSYEQYF. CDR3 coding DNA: TGTGCCAGCAGTGAATCCCCGAGCGACAGGGACTCCTACGAGCAGTACTTC.